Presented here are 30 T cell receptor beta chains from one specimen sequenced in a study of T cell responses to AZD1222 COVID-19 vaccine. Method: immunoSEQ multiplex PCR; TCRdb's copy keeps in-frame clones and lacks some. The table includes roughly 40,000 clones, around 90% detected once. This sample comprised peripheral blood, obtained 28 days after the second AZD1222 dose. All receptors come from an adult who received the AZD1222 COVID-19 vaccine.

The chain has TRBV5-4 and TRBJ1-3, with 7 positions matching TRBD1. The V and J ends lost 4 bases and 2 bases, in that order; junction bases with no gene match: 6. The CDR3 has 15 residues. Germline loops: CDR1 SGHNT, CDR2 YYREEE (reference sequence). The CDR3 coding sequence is TGTGCCAGCAGCCCTGGTACAGGGGCTGGAAACACCATATATTTT. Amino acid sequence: CASSPGTGAGNTIYF.

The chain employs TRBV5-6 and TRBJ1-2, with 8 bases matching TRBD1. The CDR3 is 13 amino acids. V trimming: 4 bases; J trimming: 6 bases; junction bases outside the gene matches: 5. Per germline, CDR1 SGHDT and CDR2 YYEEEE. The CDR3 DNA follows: TGTGCCAGCAGCAAGGGACAGGAGGATGGCTACACCTTC. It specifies CASSKGQEDGYTF.

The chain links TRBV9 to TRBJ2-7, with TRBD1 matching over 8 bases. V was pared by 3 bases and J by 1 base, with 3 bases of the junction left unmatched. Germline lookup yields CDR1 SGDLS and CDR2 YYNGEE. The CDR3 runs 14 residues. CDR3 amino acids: CASSARDRSYEQYF. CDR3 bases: TGTGCCAGCAGCGCAAGGGACAGGTCCTACGAGCAGTACTTC.

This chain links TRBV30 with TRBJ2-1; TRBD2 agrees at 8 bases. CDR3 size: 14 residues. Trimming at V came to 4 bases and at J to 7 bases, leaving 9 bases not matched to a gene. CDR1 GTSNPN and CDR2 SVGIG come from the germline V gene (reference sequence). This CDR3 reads CAWTLAGFTNEQFF. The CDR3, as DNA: TGTGCCTGGACTTTAGCGGGGTTCACTAATGAGCAGTTCTTC. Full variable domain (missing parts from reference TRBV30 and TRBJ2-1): SQTIHQWPATLVQPVGSPLSLECTVEGTSNPNLYWYRQAAGRGLQLLFYSVGIGQISSEVPQNLSASRPQDRQFILSSKKLLLSDSGFYLCAWTLAGFTNEQFFGPGTRLTVL.

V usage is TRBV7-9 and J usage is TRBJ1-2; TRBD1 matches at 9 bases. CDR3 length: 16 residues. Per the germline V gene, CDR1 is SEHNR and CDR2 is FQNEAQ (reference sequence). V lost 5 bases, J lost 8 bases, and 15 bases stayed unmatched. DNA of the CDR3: TGTGCCAGCAGCGTCTCACTTACAGGGGGCCTAGAGGGCTACACCTTC. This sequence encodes CASSVSLTGGLEGYTF. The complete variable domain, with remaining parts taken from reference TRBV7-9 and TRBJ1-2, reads DTGVSQNPRHKITKRGQNVTFRCDPISEHNRLYWYRQTLGQGPEFLTYFQNEAQLEKSRLLSDRFSAERPKGSFSTLEIQRTEQGDSAMYLCASSVSLTGGLEGYTFGSGTRLTVV.

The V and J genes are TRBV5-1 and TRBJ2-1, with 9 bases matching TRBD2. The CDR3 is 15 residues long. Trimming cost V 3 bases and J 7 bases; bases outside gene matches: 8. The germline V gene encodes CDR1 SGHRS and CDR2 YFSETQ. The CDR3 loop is CASSSGLAVGNEQFF. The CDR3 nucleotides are TGCGCCAGCAGCTCGGGACTAGCTGTTGGTAATGAGCAGTTCTTC. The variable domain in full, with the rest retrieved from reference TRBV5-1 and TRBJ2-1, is KAGVTQTPRYLIKTRGQQVTLSCSPISGHRSVSWYQQTPGQGLQFLFEYFSETQRNKGNFPGRFSGRQFSNSRSEMNVSTLELGDSALYLCASSSGLAVGNEQFFGPGTRLTVL.

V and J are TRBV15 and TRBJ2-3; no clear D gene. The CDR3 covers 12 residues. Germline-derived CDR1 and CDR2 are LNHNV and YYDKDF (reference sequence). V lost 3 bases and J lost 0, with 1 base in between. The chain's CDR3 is CATSRSTDTQYF. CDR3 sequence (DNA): TGTGCCACCAGCAGGAGCACAGATACGCAGTATTTT.

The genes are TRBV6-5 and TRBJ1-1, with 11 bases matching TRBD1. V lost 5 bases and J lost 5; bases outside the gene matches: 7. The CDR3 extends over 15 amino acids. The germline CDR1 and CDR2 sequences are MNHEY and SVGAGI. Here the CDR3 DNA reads TGTGCCAGCAGTCACACCGGGACAGGGGGAACTGAAGCTTTCTTT. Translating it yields CASSHTGTGGTEAFF.

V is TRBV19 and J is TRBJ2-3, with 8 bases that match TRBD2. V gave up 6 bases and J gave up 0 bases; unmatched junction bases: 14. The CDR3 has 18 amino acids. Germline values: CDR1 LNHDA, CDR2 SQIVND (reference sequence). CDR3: CASSPSGGGLSSTDTQYF. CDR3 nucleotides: TGTGCCAGTAGCCCCTCCGGCGGGGGGTTATCTAGCACAGATACGCAGTATTTT.

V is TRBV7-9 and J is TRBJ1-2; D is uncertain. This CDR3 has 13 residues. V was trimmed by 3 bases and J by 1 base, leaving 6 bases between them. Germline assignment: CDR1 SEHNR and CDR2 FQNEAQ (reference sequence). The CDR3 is CASSFYSNYGYTF. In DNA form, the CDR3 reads TGTGCCAGCAGCTTTTACAGTAACTATGGCTACACCTTC. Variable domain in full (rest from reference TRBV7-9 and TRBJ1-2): DTGVSQNPRHKITKRGQNVTFRCDPISEHNRLYWYRQTLGQGPEFLTYFQNEAQLEKSRLLSDRFSAERPKGSFSTLEIQRTEQGDSAMYLCASSFYSNYGYTFGSGTRLTVV.

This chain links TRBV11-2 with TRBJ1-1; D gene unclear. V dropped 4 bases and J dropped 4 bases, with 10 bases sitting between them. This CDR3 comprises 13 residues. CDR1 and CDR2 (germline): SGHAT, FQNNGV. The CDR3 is CASSSTGSTEAFF. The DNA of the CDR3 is TGTGCCAGCAGCTCAACGGGTAGCACTGAAGCTTTCTTT.

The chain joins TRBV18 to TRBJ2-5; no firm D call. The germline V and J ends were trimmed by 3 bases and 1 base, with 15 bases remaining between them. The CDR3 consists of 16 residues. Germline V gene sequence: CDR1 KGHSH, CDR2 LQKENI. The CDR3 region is CASSPEDLFTQETQYF. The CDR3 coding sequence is TGTGCCAGCTCACCCGAAGACCTCTTTACCCAAGAGACCCAGTACTTC.

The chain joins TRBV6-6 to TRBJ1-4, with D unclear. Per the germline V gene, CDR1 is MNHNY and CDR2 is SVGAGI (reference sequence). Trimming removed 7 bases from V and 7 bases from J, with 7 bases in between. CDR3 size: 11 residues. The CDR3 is CASKNSEKLFF. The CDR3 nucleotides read TGTGCCAGCAAGAATAGTGAAAAACTGTTTTTT.

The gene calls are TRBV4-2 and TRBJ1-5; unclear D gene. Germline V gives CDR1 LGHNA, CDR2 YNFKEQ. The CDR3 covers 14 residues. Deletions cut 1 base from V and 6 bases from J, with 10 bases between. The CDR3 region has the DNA TGTGCCAGCAGCCAAGTTGGCGGGAGTCAGCCCCAGCATTTT. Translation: CASSQVGGSQPQHF.

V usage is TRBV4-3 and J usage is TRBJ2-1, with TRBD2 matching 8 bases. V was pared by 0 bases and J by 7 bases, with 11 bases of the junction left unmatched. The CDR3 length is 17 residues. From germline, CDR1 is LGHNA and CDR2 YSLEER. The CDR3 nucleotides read TGCGCCAGCAGCCAAGATGCGGCGCGGGGGGCAGAAAATGAGCAGTTCTTC. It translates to CASSQDAARGAENEQFF.

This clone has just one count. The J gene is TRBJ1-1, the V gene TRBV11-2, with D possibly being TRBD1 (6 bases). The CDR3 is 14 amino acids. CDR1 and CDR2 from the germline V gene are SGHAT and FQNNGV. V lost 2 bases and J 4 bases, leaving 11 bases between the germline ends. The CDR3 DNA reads TGTGCCAGCAGCTTACCGACAGGCTCCACTGAAGCTTTCTTT. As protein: CASSLPTGSTEAFF.

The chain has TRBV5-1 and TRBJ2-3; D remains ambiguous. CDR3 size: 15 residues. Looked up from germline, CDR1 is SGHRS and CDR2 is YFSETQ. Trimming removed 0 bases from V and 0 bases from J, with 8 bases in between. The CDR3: CASSLDGLSTDTQYF. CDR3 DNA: TGCGCCAGCAGCTTGGATGGCCTTAGCACAGATACGCAGTATTTT.

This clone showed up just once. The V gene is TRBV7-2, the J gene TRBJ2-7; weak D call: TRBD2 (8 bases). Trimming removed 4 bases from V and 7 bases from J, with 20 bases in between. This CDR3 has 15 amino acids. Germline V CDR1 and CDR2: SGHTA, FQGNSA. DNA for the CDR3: TGTGCCAGCAGCTCCCGGGAGGGGGCTTCAAGGGAGCAGTACTTC. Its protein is CASSSREGASREQYF.

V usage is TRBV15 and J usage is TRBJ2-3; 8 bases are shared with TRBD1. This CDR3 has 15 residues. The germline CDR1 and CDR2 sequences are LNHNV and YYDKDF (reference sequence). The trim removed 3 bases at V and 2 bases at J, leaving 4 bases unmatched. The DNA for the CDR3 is TGTGCCACCAGCAGCAGGGGGCAGGACACAGATACGCAGTATTTT. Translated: CATSSRGQDTDTQYF.

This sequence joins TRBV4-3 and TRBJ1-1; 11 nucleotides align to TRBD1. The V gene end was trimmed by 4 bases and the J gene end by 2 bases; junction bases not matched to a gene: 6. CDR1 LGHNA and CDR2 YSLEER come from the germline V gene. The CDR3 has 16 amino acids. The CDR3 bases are TGCGCCAGCAGCCTTAACGGACAGGGGGCTAACACTGAAGCTTTCTTT. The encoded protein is CASSLNGQGANTEAFF.

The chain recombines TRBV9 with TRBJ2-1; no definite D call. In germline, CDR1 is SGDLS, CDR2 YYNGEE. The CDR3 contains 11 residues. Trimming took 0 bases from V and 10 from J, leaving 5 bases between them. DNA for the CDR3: TGTGCCAGCAGCGTAGAAGGGGAGCAGTTCTTC. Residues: CASSVEGEQFF.

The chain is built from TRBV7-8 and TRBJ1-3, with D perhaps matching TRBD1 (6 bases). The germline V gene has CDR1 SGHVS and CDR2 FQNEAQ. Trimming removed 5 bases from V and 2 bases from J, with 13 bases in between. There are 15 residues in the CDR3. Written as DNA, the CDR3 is TGTGCCAGCAGCAAGACAGGTGCCACTGGAAACACCATATATTTT. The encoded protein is CASSKTGATGNTIYF.

This CDR3 reads CASRWNRDGNEQFF. As DNA, the CDR3 is TGTGCCAGCAGGTGGAACAGGGATGGCAATGAGCAGTTCTTC. The rearrangement joins TRBV7-2 to TRBJ2-1, with D possibly matching TRBD1 (6 bases). Trimming left V 6 bases short and J 6 bases short, with 15 bases between. Germline lookup yields CDR1 SGHTA and CDR2 FQGNSA. The CDR3 consists of 14 residues.

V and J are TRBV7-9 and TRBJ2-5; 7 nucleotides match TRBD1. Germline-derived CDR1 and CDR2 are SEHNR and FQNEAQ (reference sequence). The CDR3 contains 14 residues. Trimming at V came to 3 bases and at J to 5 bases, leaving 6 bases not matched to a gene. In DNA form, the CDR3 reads TGTGCCAGCAGCTTCCAGGGGGTAGGGGAGACCCAGTACTTC. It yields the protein CASSFQGVGETQYF.

The CDR3 bases are TGTGCCACCAGCAGAGAGCACAGGGGGGATCAGCCCCAGCATTTT. Protein: CATSREHRGDQPQHF. J is TRBJ1-5 and V is TRBV15; 8 nucleotides line up with TRBD1. The CDR3 sequence is 15 residues long. Trimming removed 0 bases from V and 5 bases from J; junction bases left unmatched: 3. Germline V gives CDR1 LNHNV, CDR2 YYDKDF (reference sequence).

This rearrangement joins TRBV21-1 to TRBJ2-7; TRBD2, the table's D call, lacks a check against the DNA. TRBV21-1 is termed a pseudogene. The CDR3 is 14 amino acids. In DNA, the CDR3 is TGTGCCAGCAGCCCCGTAGCAGAGCCCTACGAGCAGTACTTC. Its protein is CASSPVAEPYEQYF.

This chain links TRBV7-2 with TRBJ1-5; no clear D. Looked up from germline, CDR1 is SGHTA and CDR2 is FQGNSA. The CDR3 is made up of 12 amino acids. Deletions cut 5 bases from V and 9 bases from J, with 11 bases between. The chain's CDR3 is CASSQTYWPQHF. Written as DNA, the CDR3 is TGTGCCAGCAGCCAGACATATTGGCCCCAGCATTTT.

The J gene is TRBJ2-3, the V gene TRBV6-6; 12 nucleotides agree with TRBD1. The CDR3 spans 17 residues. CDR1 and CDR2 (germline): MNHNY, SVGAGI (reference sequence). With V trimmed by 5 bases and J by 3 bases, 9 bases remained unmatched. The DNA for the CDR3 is TGTGCCAGCAGTCGTCCGGGGACAGGGGGCATTACAGATACGCAGTATTTT. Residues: CASSRPGTGGITDTQYF.

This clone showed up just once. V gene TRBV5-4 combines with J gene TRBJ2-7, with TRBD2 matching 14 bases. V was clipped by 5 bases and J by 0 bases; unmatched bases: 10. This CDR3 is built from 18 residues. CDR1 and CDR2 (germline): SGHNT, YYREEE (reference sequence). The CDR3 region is CASRKGLAGVGSSYEQYF. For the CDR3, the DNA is TGTGCCAGCAGGAAGGGACTAGCGGGGGTGGGGAGCTCCTACGAGCAGTACTTC.

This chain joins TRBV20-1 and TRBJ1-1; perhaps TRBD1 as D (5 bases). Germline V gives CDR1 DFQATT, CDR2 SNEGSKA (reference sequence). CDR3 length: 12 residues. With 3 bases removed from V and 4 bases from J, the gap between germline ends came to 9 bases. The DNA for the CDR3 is TGCAGTGCTAGTATCGGGGGCACTGAAGCTTTCTTT. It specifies CSASIGGTEAFF.